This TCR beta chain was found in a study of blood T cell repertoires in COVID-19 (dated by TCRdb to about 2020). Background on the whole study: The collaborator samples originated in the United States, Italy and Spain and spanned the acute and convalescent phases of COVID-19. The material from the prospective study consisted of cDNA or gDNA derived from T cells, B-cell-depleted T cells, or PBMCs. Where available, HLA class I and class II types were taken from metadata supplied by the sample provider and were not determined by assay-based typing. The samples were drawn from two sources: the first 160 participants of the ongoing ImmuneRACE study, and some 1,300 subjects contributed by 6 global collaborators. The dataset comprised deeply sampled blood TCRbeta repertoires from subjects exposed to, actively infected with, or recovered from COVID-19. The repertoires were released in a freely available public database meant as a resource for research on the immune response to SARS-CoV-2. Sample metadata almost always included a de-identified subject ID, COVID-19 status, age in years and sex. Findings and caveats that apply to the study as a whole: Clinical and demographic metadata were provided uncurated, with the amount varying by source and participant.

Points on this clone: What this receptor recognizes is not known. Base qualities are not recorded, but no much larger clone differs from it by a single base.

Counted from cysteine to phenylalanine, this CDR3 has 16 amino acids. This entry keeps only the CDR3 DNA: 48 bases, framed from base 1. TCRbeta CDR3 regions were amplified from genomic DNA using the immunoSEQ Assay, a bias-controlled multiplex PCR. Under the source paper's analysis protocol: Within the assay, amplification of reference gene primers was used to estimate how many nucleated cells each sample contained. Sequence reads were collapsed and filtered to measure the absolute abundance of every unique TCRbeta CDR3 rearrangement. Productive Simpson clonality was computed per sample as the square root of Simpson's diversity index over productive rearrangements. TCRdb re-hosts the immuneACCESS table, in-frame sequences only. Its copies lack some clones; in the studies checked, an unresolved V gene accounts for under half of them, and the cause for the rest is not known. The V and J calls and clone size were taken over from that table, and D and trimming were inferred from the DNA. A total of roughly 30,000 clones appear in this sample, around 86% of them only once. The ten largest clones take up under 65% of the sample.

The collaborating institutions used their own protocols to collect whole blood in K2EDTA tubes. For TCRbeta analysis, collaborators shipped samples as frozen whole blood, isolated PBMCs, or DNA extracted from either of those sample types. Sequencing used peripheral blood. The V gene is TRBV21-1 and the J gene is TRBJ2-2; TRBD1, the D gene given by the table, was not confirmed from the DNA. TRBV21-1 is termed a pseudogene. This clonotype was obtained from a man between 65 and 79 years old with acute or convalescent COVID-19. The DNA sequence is TGTGCCAGCAGCAAAGTAGGGGCGAGGAACACCGGGGAGCTGTTTTTT. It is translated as CASSKVGARNTGELFF.